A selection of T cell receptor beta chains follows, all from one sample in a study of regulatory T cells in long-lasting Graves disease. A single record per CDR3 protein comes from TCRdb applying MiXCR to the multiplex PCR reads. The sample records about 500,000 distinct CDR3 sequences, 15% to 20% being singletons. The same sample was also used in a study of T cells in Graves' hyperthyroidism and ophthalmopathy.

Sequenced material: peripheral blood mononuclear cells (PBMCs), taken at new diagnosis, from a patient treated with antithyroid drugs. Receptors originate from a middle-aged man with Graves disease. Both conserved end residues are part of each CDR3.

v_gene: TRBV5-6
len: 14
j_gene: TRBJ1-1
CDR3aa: CASSWTGVGVEAFF

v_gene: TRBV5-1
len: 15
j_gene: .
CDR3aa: CASSLATDRGSEQYF

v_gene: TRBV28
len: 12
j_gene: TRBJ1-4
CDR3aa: CASSLSLAKLFF

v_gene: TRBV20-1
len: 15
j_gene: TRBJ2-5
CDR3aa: CSATNLAAGWETQYF

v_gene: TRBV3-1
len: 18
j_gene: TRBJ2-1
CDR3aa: CASSQDYGLAGSYNEQFF

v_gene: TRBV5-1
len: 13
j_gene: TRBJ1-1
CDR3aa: CASSALQGPEAFF

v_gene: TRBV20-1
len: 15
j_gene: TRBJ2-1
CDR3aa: CSAKPSGGRYNEQFF

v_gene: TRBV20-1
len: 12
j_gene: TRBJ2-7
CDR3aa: CSARGTYNEQYF

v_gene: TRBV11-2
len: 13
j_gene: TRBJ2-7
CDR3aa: CASSLVASYEQYF

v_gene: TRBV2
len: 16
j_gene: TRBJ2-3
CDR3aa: CASSVGLAASQDTQYF

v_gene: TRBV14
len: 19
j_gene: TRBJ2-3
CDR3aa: CASSQSVGLVGRKTDTQYF

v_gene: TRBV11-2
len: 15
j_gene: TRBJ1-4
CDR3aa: CASSLTPGLNEKLFF

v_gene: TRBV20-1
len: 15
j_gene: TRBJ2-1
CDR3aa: CSARASQGSYNEQFF

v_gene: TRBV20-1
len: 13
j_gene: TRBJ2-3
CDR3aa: CSARGQGEVTQYF

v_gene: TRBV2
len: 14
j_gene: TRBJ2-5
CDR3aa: CASSGQGIGETQYF

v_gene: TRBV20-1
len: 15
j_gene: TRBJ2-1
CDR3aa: CSATILAGGPVEQFF

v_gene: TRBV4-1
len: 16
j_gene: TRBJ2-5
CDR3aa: CASSRLAGGRPETQYF

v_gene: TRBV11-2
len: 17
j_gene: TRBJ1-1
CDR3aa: CASSLAFRGTMNTEAFF

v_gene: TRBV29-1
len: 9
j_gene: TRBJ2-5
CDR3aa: CSVAETQYF

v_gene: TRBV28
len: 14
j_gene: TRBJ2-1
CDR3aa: CASSLASGHNEQFF

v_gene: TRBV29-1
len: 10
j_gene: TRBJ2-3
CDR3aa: CSVYTDTQYF

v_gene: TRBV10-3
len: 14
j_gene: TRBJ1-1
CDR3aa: CAISDQGEGTEAFF

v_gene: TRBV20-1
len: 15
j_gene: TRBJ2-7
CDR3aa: CSARVAGGFPYEQYF

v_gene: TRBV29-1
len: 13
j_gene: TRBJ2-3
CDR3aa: CSARTGLGDTQYF

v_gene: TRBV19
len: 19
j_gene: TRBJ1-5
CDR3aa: CASSMSGRERIYSNQPQHF

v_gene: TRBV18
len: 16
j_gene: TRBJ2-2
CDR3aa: CASSPRREALTGELFF

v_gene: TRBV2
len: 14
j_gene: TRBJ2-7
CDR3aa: CASSDPTGSYEQYF

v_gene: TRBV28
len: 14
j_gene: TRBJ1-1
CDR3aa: CASSLPGLSTEAFF

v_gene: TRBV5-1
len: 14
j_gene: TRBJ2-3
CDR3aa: CASSEGHPTDTQYF

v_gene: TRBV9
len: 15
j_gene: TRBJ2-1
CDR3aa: CASTYTSGWDSEQFF

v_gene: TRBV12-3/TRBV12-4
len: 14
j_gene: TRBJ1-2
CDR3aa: CASSLARAGGGYTF

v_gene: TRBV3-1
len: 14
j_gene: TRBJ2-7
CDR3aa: CASSRLGGSYEQYF

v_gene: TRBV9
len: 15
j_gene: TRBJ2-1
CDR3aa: CASSEPTSGVSEQFF

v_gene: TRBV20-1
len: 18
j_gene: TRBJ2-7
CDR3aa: CSARGYSSESGSTYEQYF

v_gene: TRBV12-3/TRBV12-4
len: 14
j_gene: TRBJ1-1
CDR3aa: CASSYFGQEGEAFF

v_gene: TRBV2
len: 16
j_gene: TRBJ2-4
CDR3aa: CASSDQAELLVSVQYF

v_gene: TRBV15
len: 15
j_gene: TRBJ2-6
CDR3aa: CATSLGGNGANVLTF

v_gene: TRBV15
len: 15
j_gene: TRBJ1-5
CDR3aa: CATSRDRASNQPQHF

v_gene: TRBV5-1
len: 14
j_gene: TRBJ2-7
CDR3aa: CASSLEGTGYEQYF

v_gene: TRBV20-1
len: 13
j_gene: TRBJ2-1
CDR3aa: CSAGSGLVNEQFF

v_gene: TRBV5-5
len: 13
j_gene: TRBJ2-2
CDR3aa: CASNAGAIGELFF

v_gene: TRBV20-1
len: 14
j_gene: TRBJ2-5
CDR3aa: CSAPRLTNQETQYF

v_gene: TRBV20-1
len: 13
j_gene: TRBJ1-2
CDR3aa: CSARDNRLYGYTF

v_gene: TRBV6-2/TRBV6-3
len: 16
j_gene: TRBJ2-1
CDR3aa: CASSYLRTGGYNEQFF